One sample yielded the 13 T cell receptor beta chains listed below, sequenced in a study of T cells of healthy individuals. From the 5' RACE reads, TCRdb called clonotypes with MiXCR, one entry per CDR3 protein. The data contain 50,000 to 55,000 distinct CDR3 sequences, roughly 15% of them seen just once; the ten biggest clones take up approximately 16%. The receptors were sampled from a human donor in good health.

V and J are TRBV7-9 and TRBJ2-7; tentatively, D is TRBD1 (5 bases). The CDR3 has 12 amino acids. The germline CDR1 and CDR2 sequences are SEHNR and FQNEAQ (reference sequence). V was trimmed by 5 bases and J by 7 bases, leaving 12 bases between them. CDR3 sequence reads: CASSPGRQEQYF. The CDR3 nucleotides read TGTGCCAGCAGCCCCGGACGACAGGAGCAGTACTTC. The variable domain in full, completed from reference TRBV7-9 and TRBJ2-7, reads DTGVSQNPRHKITKRGQNVTFRCDPISEHNRLYWYRQTLGQGPEFLTYFQNEAQLEKSRLLSDRFSAERPKGSFSTLEIQRTEQGDSAMYLCASSPGRQEQYFGPGTRLTVT.

This clonotype was observed a handful of times. The chain carries TRBV6-2 or TRBV6-3 and TRBJ2-4, with 10 positions matching TRBD2. CDR1 MNHEY and CDR2 SVGEGT come from the germline V gene. This CDR3 has 22 amino acids. J was trimmed by 4 bases and V by 2 bases; bases with no gene match: 23. For the CDR3, the DNA is TGTGCCAGCAGTTACGGGGGTCCGGGACTAGCGCCAGAGAGCCATTGGAAAAACATTCAGTACTTC. As protein: CASSYGGPGLAPESHWKNIQYF.

This clonotype was counted many times. The chain recombines TRBV4-1 with TRBJ2-3; 10 bases are shared with TRBD2. With 4 bases clipped from V and 1 base from J, the junction kept 2 bases outside the gene matches. The CDR3 runs to 15 residues. Germline CDR1 reads MGHRA; CDR2 reads YSYEKL. This CDR3 reads CASSPGTSGTDTQYF. CDR3 bases: TGCGCCAGCAGCCCCGGGACTAGCGGCACAGATACGCAGTATTTT.

The chain joins TRBV7-2 to TRBJ1-5; weak D call: TRBD1 (5 bases). This CDR3 is 14 amino acids long. The germline V gene encodes CDR1 SGHTA and CDR2 FQGNSA. The V end lost 5 bases, the J end lost 6 bases, and 14 bases lay between the germline ends. Here the CDR3 DNA reads TGTGCCAGCAGCCCGGGGGAGGTCGGTCAGCCCCAGCATTTT. Encoded protein: CASSPGEVGQPQHF.

J is TRBJ1-2 and V is TRBV2; 7 positions match TRBD1. Losses at the gene ends were 4 bases for V and 3 bases for J; bases not matched to a gene: 5. The CDR3 runs to 14 residues. Germline assignment: CDR1 SNHLY and CDR2 FYNNEI. The CDR3 here is CASSALTGDYGYTF. In DNA form, the CDR3 reads TGTGCCAGCAGTGCCCTTACAGGGGACTATGGCTACACCTTC.

This clonotype was counted at least ten times. This chain uses TRBV20-1 with TRBJ2-7; the match to TRBD2 covers 9 bases. CDR1 and CDR2 (germline): DFQATT, SNEGSKA (reference sequence). After removal of 0 bases from V and 6 bases from J, the junction contained 12 bases not matched to a gene. The CDR3 loop spans 16 amino acids. CDR3 in DNA: TGCAGTGCTAGAGACGGGGGGGTAGCGGGAGAACCCGAGCAGTACTTC. Residues: CSARDGGVAGEPEQYF.

The J gene is TRBJ1-2, the V gene TRBV20-1, with D tentatively TRBD1 (5 bases). The CDR3 contains 13 residues. CDR1 and CDR2 from the germline V gene are DFQATT and SNEGSKA (reference sequence). V was shortened by 3 bases and J by 7 bases, with 15 bases between the two germline ends. The chain's CDR3 is CSASQGPLSGYTF. The CDR3 DNA is TGCAGTGCTAGCCAGGGACCCCTATCTGGCTACACCTTC.

The V gene is TRBV7-2, the J gene TRBJ1-4; D perhaps matches TRBD1 (5 bases). Per the germline V gene, CDR1 is SGHTA and CDR2 is FQGNSA. The CDR3 totals 13 residues. V gave up 5 bases and J gave up 8 bases, with 12 bases separating them. The CDR3 DNA reads TGTGCCAGCAGCCGCTCAGGGAGCGAAAAACTGTTTTTT. This codes for CASSRSGSEKLFF.

Many counts were recorded for this clonotype. The chain carries TRBV20-1 and TRBJ1-1, with 7 nucleotides matching TRBD1. The CDR3 covers 13 residues. Per the germline V gene, CDR1 is DFQATT and CDR2 is SNEGSKA (reference sequence). V was clipped by 8 bases and J by 1 base; unmatched bases: 7. CDR3 region: CSSRTGTNTEAFF. In DNA, the CDR3 is TGCAGTTCTCGGACAGGAACGAACACTGAAGCTTTCTTT.

CDR3 DNA sequence: TGCAGTGCTCTAAACCCTGGATTAAGCACTGAAGCTTTCTTT. As protein: CSALNPGLSTEAFF. The chain is built from TRBV20-1 and TRBJ1-1; unclear D gene. The CDR3 extends over 14 amino acids. Germline V lookup: CDR1 DFQATT, CDR2 SNEGSKA (reference sequence). The V end was cut by 5 bases, the J end by 4 bases, with 17 bases between.

This clonotype was detected ten times or more. This rearrangement joins TRBV19 to TRBJ2-2; D ambiguous. CDR3 length equals 10 residues. The V and J ends lost 6 bases and 7 bases respectively, with 3 bases between them. The germline V gene has CDR1 LNHDA and CDR2 SQIVND (reference sequence). The CDR3 spells CASRGGELFF. CDR3 nucleotide sequence: TGTGCCAGTAGGGGCGGGGAGCTGTTTTTT.

This clonotype was seen at least ten times. The rearrangement joins TRBV11-2 to TRBJ2-5, with D perhaps being TRBD1 or TRBD2 (6 bases each). The V end was cut by 0 bases, the J end by 4 bases, with 12 bases between. Germline V gives CDR1 SGHAT, CDR2 FQNNGV. This CDR3 region has 15 residues. Here the CDR3 reads CASSLDAGQRETQYF. CDR3 in DNA: TGTGCCAGCAGCTTAGACGCGGGACAAAGAGAGACCCAGTACTTC.

This clonotype showed up just a few times. The rearrangement links TRBV7-2 to TRBJ2-5; TRBD1 is a possible D gene (6 bases). Germline loops: CDR1 SGHTA, CDR2 FQGNSA. V was clipped by 5 bases and J by 1 base, with 11 bases between them. The CDR3 has 14 amino acids. The CDR3 DNA reads as TGTGCCAGCAGCCGCCGGGACACCCAAGAGACCCAGTACTTC. Its translation is CASSRRDTQETQYF.